This T cell receptor beta chain stems from a study of cytomegalovirus exposure and HLA in healthy donors. Background on the study: The Caucasian-associated ancestry cluster contained roughly four fifths of the roughly 370 genotyped donors.

13 Jbeta primers and 60 Vbeta primers were used for the PCR. The method was immunoSEQ multiplex PCR; TCRdb's version includes in-frame clones alone and lacks a portion of them. Of some 150,000 clones listed, roughly 82% are singletons. Of note for this clone: What it binds is unknown.

The CDR3 has 14 amino acids. Per the germline V gene, CDR1 is SGHTA and CDR2 is FQGNSA. V was pared by 0 bases and J by 5 bases, with 11 bases between. General study points: A later analysis linked a missense variant in DCLRE1C to the trimming of TCR beta V and J genes. Accurate predictions that matched the HLA-A and HLA-B alleles of most subjects were reportedly made from TCR beta sequences.

Nominally healthy donors were sampled, though unrecorded immune exposures were likely. The chain recombines TRBV7-2 with TRBJ2-7; D is perhaps TRBD2 (6 bases). This sequence was found in a man between 45 and 60 years old in good health and CMV-seropositive. The sequenced sample was PBMCs. The CDR3 sequence is CASSLANAGNEQYF. CDR3 DNA sequence: TGTGCCAGCAGCTTAGCAAATGCGGGGAACGAGCAGTACTTC.